Detailed here is one T cell receptor beta chain. Its target is unknown. Time point noted: newly diagnosed GD, antithyroid drugs for less than 3 months. PBMC-derived RNA was used for the TCR library. The CDR3 has 15 residues. The trim removed 4 bases at V and 6 bases at J, leaving 9 bases unmatched. CDR1 is SGHNT, CDR2 YYREEE, per germline (reference sequence). iRepertoire HTBI primers and Arm-PCR of CDR3 regions built TCR beta libraries. TCRdb re-analysed the multiplex PCR reads in MiXCR, keeping a single row per CDR3 protein. The sample holds 450,000 to 600,000 distinct CDR3 sequences, about 16% seen once. This entry is derived from a study of regulatory T cells in long-lasting Graves disease. Regarding the study as a whole: Persistent Graves' patients showed less TCR diversity than newly diagnosed ones. TRBV28, TRBJ1-2 and TRBJ2-5 were favored in persistent disease.

The same sample was also studied in work on T cells in Graves' hyperthyroidism and ophthalmopathy. This second report adds: Researchers ran a first-round RT-PCR on the TCR CDR3 using the HTBI primer set. Expanded thyroid clonotypes (above 0.001) were mostly also found in blood.

This clonotype originated in a man in his forties with Graves disease. The material was peripheral blood mononuclear cells (PBMCs), obtained at new diagnosis, from a patient treated with antithyroid drugs. The chain joins TRBV5-4 to TRBJ2-2; 7 nucleotides line up with TRBD2. Here the CDR3 DNA reads TGTGCCAGCAGCCCCCCTAGCGGCCTAGCCGGGGAGCTGTTTTTT. The encoded protein is CASSPPSGLAGELFF.